This passage covers 14 T cell receptor beta chains from one sample sequenced in a study of early T cells in non-severe SARS-CoV-2 infection. TCRdb reprocessed the 5' RACE reads with MiXCR, giving one entry per CDR3 protein. The sample holds roughly 97,000 distinct CDR3 sequences, roughly 11% seen once. This specimen consisted of whole blood, obtained at baseline. These receptors came from an adult who was a healthcare worker with PCR-confirmed SARS-CoV-2 infection or an uninfected control (not recorded which).

This clonotype was detected a few times. The V call is TRBV12-5, the J call TRBJ2-1; the D is unclear. CDR1 is LGHNT, CDR2 FRNRAP, per germline. Trimming shortened V by 0 bases and J by 6 bases, and 3 bases separated the two germline ends. This CDR3 contains 12 residues. CDR3 sequence: CASGLVSNEQFF. CDR3 DNA: TGTGCTAGTGGTTTGGTCTCCAATGAGCAGTTCTTC.

In this sample, this clonotype turned up a few times. The V call is TRBV5-1, the J call TRBJ2-1; 7 nucleotides match TRBD1. This CDR3 is built from 16 residues. Germline V gives CDR1 SGHRS, CDR2 YFSETQ. Trimming at V came to 4 bases and at J to 3 bases, leaving 10 bases not matched to a gene. The CDR3 here is CASSPGQMPYYNEQFF. The CDR3 coding sequence is TGCGCCAGCAGCCCGGGACAGATGCCATACTACAATGAGCAGTTCTTC.

About this clonotype itself: A junction boundary mismatches the germline segment, possibly from a read error. This chain uses TRBV30 with TRBJ1-4; 7 bases line up with TRBD1. The CDR3 covers 12 residues. The germline CDR1 and CDR2 sequences are GTSNPN and SVGIG (reference sequence). CDR3 DNA: TGTGCCTGGAGCCCCGCCGGACAGGTCCTCCTTTTT. Translating it yields CAWSPAGQVLLF. The complete variable domain, with remaining parts taken from reference TRBV30 and TRBJ1-4, reads SQTIHQWPATLVQPVGSPLSLECTVEGTSNPNLYWYRQAAGRGLQLLFYSVGIGQISSEVPQNLSASRPQDRQFILSSKKLLLSDSGFYLCAWSPAGQVLLFGSGTQLSVL.

This clonotype was recorded many times. This rearrangement joins TRBV2 to TRBJ1-2; D is ambiguous. Germline CDR1 is SNHLY and CDR2 is FYNNEI. Trimming shortened V by 2 bases and J by 4 bases, and 14 bases separated the two germline ends. CDR3 size: 15 residues. The chain's CDR3 is CASSEFGETFYGYTF. CDR3 bases: TGTGCCAGCAGTGAATTCGGGGAGACCTTCTATGGCTACACCTTC.

This clonotype was counted many times. The chain recombines TRBV7-3 with TRBJ1-1; possibly TRBD1 for D (6 bases). The germline V gene has CDR1 SGHTA and CDR2 FQGTGA. Trimming cost V 5 bases and J 1 base, with 14 bases left between them. The CDR3 is made up of 15 amino acids. This chain's CDR3 is CASSPNLGQNTEAFF. The CDR3 DNA follows: TGTGCCAGCAGCCCCAACTTGGGACAGAACACTGAAGCTTTCTTT.

At least ten counts were recorded for this clonotype. The rearrangement uses TRBV11-2 and TRBJ2-3; no definite D call. The CDR3 runs to 13 residues. V lost 4 bases and J 5 bases, leaving 10 bases between the germline ends. The V gene's germline CDR1 is SGHAT and CDR2 FQNNGV. The CDR3 region is CASSSTGRDTQYF. The DNA of the CDR3 is TGTGCCAGCAGCTCCACGGGTCGAGATACGCAGTATTTT. The full variable domain, in which reference TRBV11-2 and TRBJ2-3 provide the parts outside the CDR3, is EAGVAQSPRYKIIEKRQSVAFWCNPISGHATLYWYQQILGQGPKLLIQFQNNGVVDDSQLPKDRFSAERLKGVDSTLKIQPAKLEDSAVYLCASSSTGRDTQYFGPGTRLTVL.

There are a few counts of this clonotype. J is TRBJ2-1 and V is TRBV5-4, with 7 bases identical to TRBD2. This CDR3 region has 16 residues. The V and J ends lost 2 bases and 2 bases, in that order; junction bases with no gene match: 7. The germline CDR1 and CDR2 sequences are SGHNT and YYREEE (reference sequence). For the CDR3, the DNA is TGTGCCAGCAGCTTTGGGTCAGCGGGGCCCTACAATGAGCAGTTCTTC. It translates to CASSFGSAGPYNEQFF.

This clonotype was counted a few times. The rearrangement links TRBV5-1 to TRBJ2-3, with no clear D. The germline CDR1 and CDR2 sequences are SGHRS and YFSETQ. The CDR3 covers 15 residues. The V end lost 2 bases, the J end lost 2 bases, and 12 bases lay between the germline ends. The CDR3 region has the DNA TGCGCCAGCAGCTTAAGCTACCAAGACACAGATACGCAGTATTTT. Protein sequence: CASSLSYQDTDTQYF.

This clonotype was seen more than once but under ten times. The V and J genes are TRBV2 and TRBJ2-5, with a weak D call TRBD2 (6 bases). CDR3 length: 13 residues. The germline V and J ends were trimmed by 7 bases and 0 bases, with 9 bases remaining between them. Germline lookup yields CDR1 SNHLY and CDR2 FYNNEI. CDR3: CASNGGNQETQYF. In nucleotides, the CDR3 is TGTGCCAGCAATGGAGGGAACCAAGAGACCCAGTACTTC.

The sample holds a few counts of this clonotype. The J gene is TRBJ1-1, the V gene TRBV6-5; 10 bases map to TRBD1. The CDR3 covers 13 residues. V trimming: 9 bases; J trimming: 3 bases; junction bases outside the gene matches: 4. Per germline, CDR1 MNHEY and CDR2 SVGAGI. CDR3 amino acids: CASKGQGYTEAFF. DNA for the CDR3: TGTGCCAGTAAGGGACAGGGGTACACTGAAGCTTTCTTT.

This clonotype was seen ten or more times. This chain joins TRBV20-1 and TRBJ1-1; 8 nucleotides agree with TRBD1. CDR1 is DFQATT, CDR2 SNEGSKA, per germline (reference sequence). J lost 0 bases, V lost 5 bases, and 5 bases had no gene match. This CDR3 contains 14 residues. The CDR3 DNA follows: TGCAGTGCTCCCGTACAGGGGGTGAACACTGAAGCTTTCTTT. Its protein product is CSAPVQGVNTEAFF.

Ten or more counts support this clonotype. The genes are TRBV7-9 and TRBJ1-6, with 8 positions matching TRBD1. This CDR3 is 15 amino acids long. Germline V gene data show CDR1 as SEHNR and CDR2 as FQNEAQ (reference sequence). V shed 3 bases and J 13 bases; nucleotides not matched to a gene: 11. The CDR3 DNA follows: TGTGCCAGCAGCTTCTGGACAGGGAGCCCTCGGCCCCTCCACTTT. This translates into CASSFWTGSPRPLHF.

V usage is TRBV5-4 and J usage is TRBJ2-1, with D tentatively TRBD1 or TRBD2 (5 bases each). The CDR3 totals 14 residues. Germline V CDR1 and CDR2: SGHNT, YYREEE (reference sequence). V was trimmed by 1 base and J by 7 bases, leaving 12 bases between them. The CDR3 spells CASSLSRDVNEQFF. CDR3 nucleotides: TGTGCCAGCAGCTTGAGCAGGGACGTGAATGAGCAGTTCTTC.

The chain is built from TRBV5-1 and TRBJ2-1, with a possible D match to TRBD2 (6 bases). V was cut by 2 bases and J by 8 bases, with 17 bases left in between. The CDR3 contains 15 residues. Per germline, CDR1 SGHRS and CDR2 YFSETQ. This CDR3 reads CASSFAGNIIDEQFF. CDR3 sequence (DNA): TGCGCCAGCAGCTTTGCGGGAAACATAATAGATGAGCAGTTCTTC.